These 16 T cell receptor beta chains share one sample of origin, sequenced in a study of graft-versus-host responses after intestinal transplantation (dated by TCRdb to about 2021). Library method: the immunoSEQ multiplex PCR assay. The source is immuneACCESS, and TCRdb retained only in-frame sequences with V and J called. Part of the clones is not carried over; for the studies checked, unresolved V genes explain less than half of this, and the remainder is unexplained. Counted in this sample were 4,000 or so clones; roughly three quarters of them appeared once. The leading ten clones occupy 15% of the sample. Dithiothreitol, EDTA incubations and collagenase D digestion were used to isolate intraepithelial and lamina propria lymphocytes from graft specimens. The sample was ileum tissue, taken just under 350 days after intestinal transplantation. The receptors were gathered from a human patient who received an intestinal transplant, so some T cells may come from the graft donor.

This clone occurred a few times. The V gene is TRBV29-1, the J gene TRBJ2-3, with 9 positions matching TRBD2. This CDR3 has 14 residues. CDR1 and CDR2 from the germline V gene are SQVTM and ANQGSEA. V was pared by 6 bases and J by 2 bases, with 6 bases of the junction left unmatched. The DNA of the CDR3 is TGCAGCGTAGCGACTAGCGGAAACACAGATACGCAGTATTTT. Translation: CSVATSGNTDTQYF.

The rearrangement links TRBV4-2 to TRBJ1-3; maybe TRBD1 (5 bases). The CDR3 sequence is 15 residues long. Trimming left V 7 bases short and J 4 bases short, with 17 bases between. Germline V CDR1 and CDR2: LGHNA, YNFKEQ. The CDR3 here is CASTSTGGAGNTIYF. Written as DNA, the CDR3 is TGTGCCAGCACCTCGACCGGGGGTGCAGGAAACACCATATATTTT.

This chain connects TRBV19 to TRBJ2-3; a weak D match, TRBD1 (5 bases). V dropped 5 bases and J dropped 4 bases, with 10 bases sitting between them. The V gene's germline CDR1 is LNHDA and CDR2 SQIVND (reference sequence). CDR3 length: 13 amino acids. In DNA, the CDR3 is TGTGCCAGTAGTGTCAGGGTCCCAGATACGCAGTATTTT. Protein product: CASSVRVPDTQYF.

The V gene is TRBV1, the J gene TRBJ2-5; TRBD2 is the table's D call, not checked against the DNA. TRBV1 is described as a pseudogene. This CDR3 has 18 amino acids. The CDR3 spells CTSSHRPAPSGGQETQYF. Written as DNA, the CDR3 is TGCACCAGCAGCCATCGCCCCGCCCCTAGCGGGGGTCAAGAGACCCAGTACTTC.

This chain links TRBV5-1 with TRBJ1-2; 10 bases line up with TRBD1. In germline, CDR1 is SGHRS, CDR2 YFSETQ. V gave up 4 bases and J gave up 5 bases; unmatched junction bases: 5. The length of the CDR3 is 14 residues. In DNA, the CDR3 is TGCGCCAGCAGCCCCGGGACAGGGGTTTATGGCTACACCTTC. The encoded protein is CASSPGTGVYGYTF.

The rearrangement uses TRBV9 and TRBJ1-6; 7 bases are shared with TRBD1. V trimming: 2 bases; J trimming: 6 bases; junction bases outside the gene matches: 5. Germline CDR1 and CDR2: SGDLS and YYNGEE. CDR3 length: 15 amino acids. The CDR3 coding sequence is TGTGCCAGCAGCGTTCAGGGGACAGTTAATTCACCCCTCCACTTT. Protein: CASSVQGTVNSPLHF.

This chain's CDR3 is CASSLGQGPRAGYTF. In nucleotides, the CDR3 is TGTGCCAGCAGCCTCGGACAGGGCCCCCGGGCTGGCTACACCTTC. The chain is built from TRBV7-2 and TRBJ1-2; 8 bases agree with TRBD1. After removal of 5 bases from V and 7 bases from J, the junction contained 12 bases not matched to a gene. This CDR3 is built from 15 residues. Germline loops: CDR1 SGHTA, CDR2 FQGNSA.

The rearrangement uses TRBV25-1 and TRBJ2-7; possibly TRBD2 for D (5 bases). CDR3 size: 14 residues. Germline CDR1 MGHDK, CDR2 SYGVNS. V was trimmed by 0 bases and J by 3 bases, leaving 9 bases between them. Here the CDR3 DNA reads TGTGCCAGCAGTGAATACCTGGCGGGCTACGAGCAGTACTTC. As protein: CASSEYLAGYEQYF.

The chain recombines TRBV11-2 with TRBJ2-7; 12 bases align to TRBD1. Looked up from germline, CDR1 is SGHAT and CDR2 is FQNNGV. With 5 bases clipped from V and 4 bases from J, the junction kept 6 bases outside the gene matches. The CDR3 totals 15 residues. CDR3 sequence reads: CASSRDRGQGYEQYF. The DNA of the CDR3 is TGTGCCAGCAGCCGGGACAGGGGGCAAGGATACGAGCAGTACTTC.

The genes are TRBV18 and TRBJ1-6; 8 bases fit TRBD1. The germline gives CDR1 KGHSH, CDR2 LQKENI. After removal of 1 base from V and 6 bases from J, the junction contained 2 bases not matched to a gene. The CDR3 loop spans 15 amino acids. CDR3 amino acids: CASSPRGQVNSPLHF. CDR3 bases: TGTGCCAGCTCACCACGGGGACAGGTTAATTCACCCCTCCACTTT. Full variable domain (rest looked up from reference TRBV18 and TRBJ1-6): NAGVMQNPRHLVRRRGQEARLRCSPMKGHSHVYWYRQLPEEGLKFMVYLQKENIIDESGMPKERFSAEFPKEGPSILRIQQVVRGDSAAYFCASSPRGQVNSPLHFGNGTRLTVT.

The chain couples TRBV5-1 to TRBJ2-2; 10 bases are shared with TRBD1. Trimming cost V 3 bases and J 2 bases; bases outside gene matches: 4. The CDR3 sequence is 16 residues long. Germline V gives CDR1 SGHRS, CDR2 YFSETQ. The CDR3 protein is CASSYDRGPNTGELFF. For the CDR3, the DNA is TGCGCCAGCAGCTATGACAGGGGGCCCAACACCGGGGAGCTGTTTTTT.

The chain combines TRBV30 with TRBJ1-6; 7 bases are a match to TRBD1. Germline CDR1 is GTSNPN and CDR2 is SVGIG (reference sequence). With V trimmed by 5 bases and J by 7 bases, 8 bases remained unmatched. The CDR3 covers 14 residues. The CDR3 reads CAWQIGTENSPLHF. As DNA, the CDR3 is TGTGCCTGGCAAATCGGGACAGAGAATTCACCCCTCCACTTT.

The chain joins TRBV11-2 to TRBJ2-7; no firm D call. Germline V gene lookup returns CDR1 SGHAT and CDR2 FQNNGV. CDR3 length: 12 amino acids. Deletions cut 0 bases from V and 3 bases from J, with 3 bases between. The CDR3 nucleotides read TGTGCCAGCAGCTTAGAGCGCTACGAGCAGTACTTC. Translation gives CASSLERYEQYF.

This rearrangement joins TRBV15 to TRBJ2-5; 7 bases fit TRBD1. The V gene's germline CDR1 is LNHNV and CDR2 YYDKDF (reference sequence). The CDR3 runs 14 residues. V lost 3 bases, J lost 5 bases, and 6 bases stayed unmatched. DNA for the CDR3: TGTGCCACCAGCAGTCGACAGGGAGCGGAGACCCAGTACTTC. It encodes CATSSRQGAETQYF.

The chain employs TRBV6-4 and TRBJ1-4, with D perhaps TRBD1 (5 bases). Germline lookup yields CDR1 MRHNA and CDR2 SNTAGT. V lost 3 bases and J lost 0, with 17 bases in between. The CDR3 contains 18 residues. The CDR3 DNA reads as TGTGCCAGCAGTGATTGGCCAGGGCGGGGAGCAACTAATGAAAAACTGTTTTTT. Protein: CASSDWPGRGATNEKLFF.

This CDR3 reads CASNIWPGAQPQHF. The CDR3, as DNA: TGTGCCAGCAATATATGGCCAGGGGCCCAGCCCCAGCATTTT. This sequence joins TRBV6-1 and TRBJ1-5; D may be TRBD1 (6 bases). The CDR3 spans 14 residues. The V and J ends lost 7 bases and 7 bases respectively, with 17 bases between them. Germline V gene data show CDR1 as MNHNS and CDR2 as SASEGT.